This note documents a single TCR beta chain sequence. The sample comes from a study of T-cell memory formation after mild COVID-19. Via MiXCR, TCRdb re-called the 5' RACE reads, giving one row per CDR3 protein. There are about 340,000 distinct CDR3 sequences in the sample; 15% to 20% occur only once, and around 24% lies in the top ten. With 11 bases removed from V and 6 bases from J, the gap between germline ends came to 20 bases. Germline values: CDR1 SNHLY, CDR2 FYNNEI. The CDR3 has 13 amino acids. This TCR was sampled from a man younger than 35 who had mild COVID-19 (a few samples of this study predate the infection). Cell type and time point are not known. V gene TRBV2 combines with J gene TRBJ2-7; maybe TRBD1 (6 bases). Sequenced material: PBMCs or a T cell subset sorted from them (not recorded which). CDR3 sequence (DNA): TGTGCCTGTATGGGGGCGAGCCGAGGCGAGCAGTACGTC. Its translation is CACMGASRGEQYV.